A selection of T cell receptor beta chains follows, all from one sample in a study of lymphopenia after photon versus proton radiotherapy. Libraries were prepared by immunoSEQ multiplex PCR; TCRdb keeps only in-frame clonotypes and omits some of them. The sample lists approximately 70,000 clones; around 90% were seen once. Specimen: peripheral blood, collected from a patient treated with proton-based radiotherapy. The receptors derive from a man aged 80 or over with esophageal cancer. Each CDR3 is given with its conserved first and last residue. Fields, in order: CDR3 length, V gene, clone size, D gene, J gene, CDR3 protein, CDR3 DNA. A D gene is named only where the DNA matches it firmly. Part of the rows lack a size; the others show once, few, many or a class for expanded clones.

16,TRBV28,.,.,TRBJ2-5,CASSSPHGPVPETQYF,TGTGCCAGCAGTTCCCCCCATGGCCCGGTACCAGAGACCCAGTACTTC
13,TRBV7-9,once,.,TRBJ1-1,CASGWARGTEAFF,TGTGCCAGCGGATGGGCAAGGGGCACTGAAGCTTTCTTT
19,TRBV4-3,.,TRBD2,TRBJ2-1,CASSDTAGTSGRGGNEQFF,TGCGCCAGCAGCGATACAGCCGGGACTAGCGGGAGAGGCGGCAATGAGCAGTTCTTC
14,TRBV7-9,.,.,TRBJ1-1,CASSLLTVNTEAFF,TGTGCCAGCAGCTTACTTACGGTGAACACTGAAGCTTTCTTT
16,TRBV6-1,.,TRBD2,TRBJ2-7,CASSEASGGTTYEQYF,TGTGCCAGCAGCGAAGCTAGCGGGGGAACAACCTACGAGCAGTACTTC
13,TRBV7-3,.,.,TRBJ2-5,CASSFGHGETQYF,TGTGCCAGCAGCTTCGGACACGGGGAGACCCAGTACTTC
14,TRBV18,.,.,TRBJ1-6,CASSPGGLDSPLHF,TGTGCCAGCTCACCAGGGGGTCTAGATTCACCCCTCCACTTT
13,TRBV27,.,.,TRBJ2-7,CASSSGSSYEQYF,TGTGCCAGCAGTTCCGGAAGCTCCTACGAGCAGTACTTC
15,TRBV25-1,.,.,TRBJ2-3,CASSEEWGAADTQYF,TGTGCCAGCAGTGAAGAATGGGGGGCCGCAGATACGCAGTATTTT
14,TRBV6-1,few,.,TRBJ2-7,CASIPGQPWGEQYF,TGTGCCAGCATCCCGGGCCAACCATGGGGCGAGCAGTACTTC
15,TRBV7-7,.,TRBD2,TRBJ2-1,CASSHTGLAGYEQFF,TGTGCCAGCAGCCATACGGGACTAGCGGGATATGAGCAGTTCTTC
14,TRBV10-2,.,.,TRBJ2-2,CASGDWGRAGELFF,TGCGCCAGCGGCGACTGGGGGCGGGCCGGGGAGCTGTTTTTT
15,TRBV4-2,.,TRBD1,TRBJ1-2,CASSVSDRSNYGYTF,TGTGCCAGCAGCGTTTCGGACAGGTCTAACTATGGCTACACCTTC
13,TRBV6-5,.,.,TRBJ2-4,CASSQIRGNIQYF,TGTGCCAGCAGTCAAATACGGGGGAACATTCAGTACTTC
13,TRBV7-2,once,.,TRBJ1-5,CASSLRGNQPQHF,TGTGCCAGCAGCTTAAGGGGAAATCAGCCCCAGCATTTT
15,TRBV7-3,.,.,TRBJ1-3,CASSPGGFTPNTIYF,TGTGCCAGCAGCCCCGGGGGGTTTACCCCAAACACCATATATTTT
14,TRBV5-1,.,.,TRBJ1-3,CASSSQGFGNTIYF,TGCGCCAGCAGCTCACAGGGATTTGGAAACACCATATATTTT
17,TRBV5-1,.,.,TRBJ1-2,CASTPEIRPRRWDGYTF,TGCGCCAGCACCCCAGAGATCCGCCCTCGTCGATGGGACGGCTACACCTTC
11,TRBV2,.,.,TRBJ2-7,CASSDPYEQYF,TGTGCCAGCAGTGATCCCTACGAGCAGTACTTC
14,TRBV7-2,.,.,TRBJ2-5,CASSRPGTWETQYF,TGTGCCAGCAGCCGTCCCGGGACATGGGAGACCCAGTACTTC
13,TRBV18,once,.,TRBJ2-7,CASSPDFGHEQYF,TGTGCCAGCTCACCGGACTTTGGCCACGAGCAGTACTTC
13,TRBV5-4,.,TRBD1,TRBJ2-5,CASRKGDRDSQYF,TGTGCCAGCAGAAAAGGGGACAGGGACTCCCAGTACTTC
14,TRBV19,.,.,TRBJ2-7,CASSQGGGSYEQYF,TGTGCCAGTAGTCAAGGGGGGGGCTCCTACGAGCAGTACTTC
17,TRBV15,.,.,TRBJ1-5,CATSTEQAGYSNQPQHF,TGTGCCACCAGCACCGAACAGGCCGGTTATAGCAATCAGCCCCAGCATTTT
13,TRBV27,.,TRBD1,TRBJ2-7,CASWDRGSYEQYF,TGTGCCAGCTGGGACAGGGGGAGCTACGAGCAGTACTTC
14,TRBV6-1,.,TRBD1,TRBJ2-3,CASSAGQGTDTQYF,TGTGCCAGCAGTGCGGGACAGGGGACAGATACGCAGTATTTT
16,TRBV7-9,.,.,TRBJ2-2,CASSLGASGNTGELFF,TGTGCCAGCAGCTTAGGGGCTTCTGGGAACACCGGGGAGCTGTTTTTT
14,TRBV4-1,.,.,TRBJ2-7,CASSQDIRFYEQYF,TGCGCCAGCAGCCAAGATATACGGTTCTACGAGCAGTACTTC
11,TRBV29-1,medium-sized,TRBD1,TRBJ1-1,CSGGTGERAFF,TGCAGCGGAGGGACAGGGGAGAGAGCTTTCTTT
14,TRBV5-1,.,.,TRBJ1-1,CASGAGVMNTEAFF,TGCGCGAGTGGGGCAGGGGTAATGAACACTGAAGCTTTCTTT
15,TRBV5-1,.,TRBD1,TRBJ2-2,CASRLGQGGTGELFF,TGCGCCAGCAGACTGGGACAGGGGGGAACCGGGGAGCTGTTTTTT
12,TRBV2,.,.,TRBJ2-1,CASIRPPGEQFF,TGTGCCAGCATTCGGCCCCCGGGGGAGCAGTTCTTC
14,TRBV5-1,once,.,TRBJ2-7,CASSAAPGYYEQYF,TGCGCCAGCAGCGCGGCCCCAGGATATTACGAGCAGTACTTC
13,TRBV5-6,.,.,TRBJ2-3,CASSLEETDTQYF,TGTGCCAGCAGCTTGGAGGAAACAGATACGCAGTATTTT
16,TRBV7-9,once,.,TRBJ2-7,CASSLVRGGFSYEQYF,TGTGCCAGCAGCTTAGTGCGTGGCGGTTTCTCCTACGAGCAGTACTTC
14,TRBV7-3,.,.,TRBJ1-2,CASSLRPGTYGYTF,TGTGCCAGCAGCTTAAGACCAGGGACCTATGGCTACACCTTC
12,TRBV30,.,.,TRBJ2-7,CAWSLGTYEQYF,TGTGCCTGGAGTTTGGGAACCTACGAGCAGTACTTC
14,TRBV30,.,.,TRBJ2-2,CAWSVRGAPGELFF,TGTGCCTGGAGTGTTCGCGGGGCCCCCGGGGAGCTGTTTTTT
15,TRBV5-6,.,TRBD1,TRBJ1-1,CASSEDRGWETEAFF,TGTGCCAGCAGCGAGGACAGGGGGTGGGAGACTGAAGCTTTCTTT
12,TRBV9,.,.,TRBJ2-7,CASSPGFYEQYF,TGTGCCAGCTCACCGGGATTCTACGAGCAGTACTTC
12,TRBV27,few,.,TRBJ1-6,CASSFSTGPLHF,TGTGCCAGCAGTTTTTCGACAGGCCCCCTCCACTTT
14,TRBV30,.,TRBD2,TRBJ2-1,CAWRIAGGRTEQFF,TGTGCCTGGAGGATAGCGGGAGGAAGGACTGAGCAGTTCTTC
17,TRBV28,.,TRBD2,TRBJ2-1,CASRGLAALSSYNEQFF,TGTGCCAGCCGGGGACTAGCGGCGTTAAGCTCCTACAATGAGCAGTTCTTC
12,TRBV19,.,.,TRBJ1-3,CASSPITGTIYF,TGTGCCAGTAGCCCGATTACCGGCACCATATATTTT